The 31 T cell receptor beta chains listed next were all sequenced from one sample in a study of cytomegalovirus exposure and HLA in healthy donors. Primers for the PCR totalled 60 Vbeta and 13 Jbeta. TCRdb's table, derived via immunoSEQ multiplex PCR, lists solely in-frame clones and lacks some. Among over 100,000 clones listed, approximately 70% were seen once. What was sequenced was PBMCs. The receptors were gathered from a man aged 35-49 years in good health and CMV-seronegative.

This rearrangement joins TRBV10-3 to TRBJ2-3; 11 bases are shared with TRBD2. Per germline, CDR1 ENHRY and CDR2 SYGVKD. The CDR3 has 15 residues. V lost 5 bases to trimming and J lost 3 bases; unmatched junction nucleotides: 4. CDR3 in DNA: TGTGCCATCAGTACCCCTAGCGGGGGGACAGATACGCAGTATTTT. Protein product: CAISTPSGGTDTQYF.

This chain links TRBV2 with TRBJ2-5; D gene unclear. CDR3 length equals 13 residues. The germline V gene has CDR1 SNHLY and CDR2 FYNNEI. Trimming cost V 0 bases and J 5 bases, with 7 bases left between them. CDR3 bases: TGTGCCAGCAGTGAAGCGGTCCGGGAGACCCAGTACTTC. The encoded protein is CASSEAVRETQYF.

This clone was picked up one time. The rearrangement joins TRBV4-3 to TRBJ2-3; 8 positions match TRBD2. Germline V gene data show CDR1 as LGHNA and CDR2 as YSLEER. The ends lost 0 bases at V and 5 bases at J; junction bases unmatched: 10. There are 17 residues in the CDR3. CDR3 bases: TGCGCCAGCAGCCAAGATCAAGGCGGGGGGCCGGGAGATACGCAGTATTTT. Translating it yields CASSQDQGGGPGDTQYF.

The gene calls are TRBV10-3 and TRBJ1-1; tentative D call: TRBD1 (5 bases). Trimming stripped 4 bases from V and 11 bases from J, with 11 bases between. Germline assignment: CDR1 ENHRY and CDR2 SYGVKD. This CDR3 has 11 amino acids. This CDR3 reads CAISVGGAAFF. CDR3 in DNA: TGTGCCATCAGTGTTGGCGGGGCGGCTTTCTTT.

V usage is TRBV25-1 and J usage is TRBJ1-1; D might be TRBD1 (6 bases). Looked up from germline, CDR1 is MGHDK and CDR2 is SYGVNS. V was shortened by 6 bases and J by 6 bases, with 14 bases between the two germline ends. The CDR3 has 13 amino acids. The CDR3 here is CASSPGHLAEAFF. The CDR3 bases are TGTGCCAGCAGCCCGGGACACCTCGCTGAAGCTTTCTTT.

The J gene is TRBJ2-3, the V gene TRBV7-9; 8 nucleotides match TRBD2. The CDR3 consists of 16 residues. Germline assignment: CDR1 SEHNR and CDR2 FQNEAQ (reference sequence). V dropped 5 bases and J dropped 2; count of bases not matched to a gene: 9. The CDR3 coding sequence is TGTGCCAGCAGCCCCTCTAAGCGGGGGCACACAGATACGCAGTATTTT. This codes for CASSPSKRGHTDTQYF.

The chain has TRBV6-6 and TRBJ2-2; 10 bases agree with TRBD2. Germline CDR1 and CDR2: MNHNY and SVGAGI (reference sequence). V was pared by 10 bases and J by 7 bases, with 9 bases of the junction left unmatched. The CDR3 is made up of 14 amino acids. The chain's CDR3 is CANSAGGLIGELFF. The DNA for the CDR3 is TGTGCCAACTCAGCGGGGGGGCTTATCGGGGAGCTGTTTTTT.

This chain connects TRBV25-1 to TRBJ2-7, with D maybe TRBD1 (7 bases). The CDR3 consists of 14 residues. Trimming removed 6 bases at V and 2 bases at J, with 14 bases between. CDR1 is MGHDK, CDR2 SYGVNS, per germline. The DNA of the CDR3 is TGTGCCAGCAGCAGGGGGGCAGGCGCCTACGAGCAGTACTTC. It is translated as CASSRGAGAYEQYF.

The chain is built from TRBV7-6 and TRBJ2-7; the match to TRBD1 covers 7 bases. This CDR3 has 15 amino acids. V gave up 5 bases and J gave up 7 bases; unmatched junction bases: 14. CDR1 and CDR2 (germline): SGHVS, FNYEAQ. The CDR3 bases are TGTGCCAGCAGCAGATCCCCTCGACAGGGAGATGAGCAGTACTTC. Amino acids: CASSRSPRQGDEQYF.

Of note for this clone: This specimen includes other DNA sequences encoding the same CDR3. The chain combines TRBV5-1 with TRBJ1-4; 10 bases align to TRBD1. Germline lookup yields CDR1 SGHRS and CDR2 YFSETQ. V lost 5 bases to trimming and J lost 7 bases; unmatched junction nucleotides: 8. The CDR3 is made up of 15 amino acids. The CDR3 sequence is CASRFGGQGVEKLFF. Here the CDR3 DNA reads TGCGCCAGCAGGTTTGGAGGACAGGGGGTTGAAAAACTGTTTTTT.

The chain carries TRBV6-1 and TRBJ2-5, with TRBD1 matching over 9 bases. Germline lookup yields CDR1 MNHNS and CDR2 SASEGT. Trimming cost V 3 bases and J 5 bases; bases outside gene matches: 7. CDR3 size: 15 residues. Here the CDR3 reads CASSDGQGIGETQYF. CDR3 nucleotide sequence: TGTGCCAGCAGTGACGGACAGGGGATAGGGGAGACCCAGTACTTC.

This chain links TRBV4-3 with TRBJ1-2, with 9 positions matching TRBD1. The length of the CDR3 is 17 residues. V lost 0 bases and J lost 4; bases outside the gene matches: 9. The germline V gene has CDR1 LGHNA and CDR2 YSLEER. In nucleotides, the CDR3 is TGCGCCAGCAGCCAAGATTCGGGACAGGGATTTGTCTATGGCTACACCTTC. Protein product: CASSQDSGQGFVYGYTF.

V usage is TRBV18 and J usage is TRBJ2-1; 9 bases line up with TRBD1. Looked up from germline, CDR1 is KGHSH and CDR2 is LQKENI. V lost 4 bases, J lost 6 bases, and 16 bases stayed unmatched. The CDR3 runs to 18 residues. CDR3 nucleotides: TGTGCCAGCTCACTGGCGGCGAGGACAGGGGAAGGTAGCAATGAGCAGTTCTTC. Translation gives CASSLAARTGEGSNEQFF.

The chain uses TRBV28 and TRBJ1-5; TRBD1 aligns across 7 bases. CDR3 length: 13 residues. Germline lookup yields CDR1 MDHEN and CDR2 SYDVKM. V dropped 10 bases and J dropped 2; count of bases not matched to a gene: 5. CDR3 region: CAIDRVGNQPQHF. Written as DNA, the CDR3 is TGTGCCATCGACAGGGTCGGCAATCAGCCCCAGCATTTT.

The genes are TRBV5-6 and TRBJ1-1; D unresolved. This CDR3 has 14 residues. Germline assignment: CDR1 SGHDT and CDR2 YYEEEE. V lost 0 bases to trimming and J lost 3 bases, with 9 bases between them. The CDR3 here is CASSLGREDTEAFF. The CDR3 DNA is TGTGCCAGCAGCTTGGGGCGGGAGGACACTGAAGCTTTCTTT.

This sequence joins TRBV19 and TRBJ1-5, with D perhaps matching TRBD1 (5 bases). Trimming removed 3 bases at V and 5 bases at J, with 14 bases between. Per germline, CDR1 LNHDA and CDR2 SQIVND (reference sequence). The CDR3 consists of 15 residues. The CDR3 region is CASSIAWWGDQPQHF. CDR3 coding DNA: TGTGCCAGTAGTATCGCTTGGTGGGGCGATCAGCCCCAGCATTTT.

The rearrangement uses TRBV27 and TRBJ1-6; D remains unclear. V was shortened by 5 bases and J by 6 bases, with 14 bases between the two germline ends. CDR1 and CDR2 from the germline V gene are MNHEY and SMNVEV (reference sequence). The CDR3 contains 15 residues. CDR3 amino acids: CASSLREMGNSPLHF. The CDR3 DNA is TGTGCCAGCAGTCTCCGGGAGATGGGTAATTCACCCCTCCACTTT.

This rearrangement joins TRBV5-1 to TRBJ1-2, with 9 bases identical to TRBD1. Germline V lookup: CDR1 SGHRS, CDR2 YFSETQ. The CDR3 runs 13 residues. Trimming at V came to 0 bases and at J to 10 bases, leaving 4 bases not matched to a gene. This CDR3 is CASSLGQGVDYTF. The CDR3 bases are TGCGCCAGCAGCTTGGGACAGGGGGTGGACTACACCTTC.

There are a few counts of this clone. Additional DNA sequences in this sample encode the identical CDR3. The chain links TRBV7-2 to TRBJ1-5, with 7 bases that match TRBD1. Germline V lookup: CDR1 SGHTA, CDR2 FQGNSA. This CDR3 spans 15 amino acids. After removal of 5 bases from V and 5 bases from J, the junction contained 9 bases not matched to a gene. CDR3 DNA: TGTGCCAGCAGCCGAGAGGGACAGACTGATCAGCCCCAGCATTTT. Its translation is CASSREGQTDQPQHF.

The chain employs TRBV12-2 and TRBJ1-1. TRBV12-2 represents a pseudogene. The CDR3 sequence is 17 residues long. This CDR3 reads CASRLSGRYPPNTEAFF. For the CDR3, the DNA is TGTGCAAGTCGCTTAAGCGGGAGGTATCCTCCGAACACTGAAGCTTTCTTT.

The chain employs TRBV27 and TRBJ2-1, with D possibly matching TRBD1 (7 bases). In germline, CDR1 is MNHEY, CDR2 SMNVEV (reference sequence). With 6 bases removed from V and 9 bases from J, the gap between germline ends came to 21 bases. The CDR3 is 15 amino acids. CDR3 in DNA: TGTGCCAGCAGGCCCAGACAGGGAGGTTTGAGTGAGCAGTTCTTC. This translates into CASRPRQGGLSEQFF.

CDR3 sequence: CASSVVAGAEETQYF. The CDR3 DNA sequence: TGTGCCAGCAGCGTAGTGGCAGGGGCAGAAGAGACCCAGTACTTC. J is TRBJ2-5 and V is TRBV9; tentative D call: TRBD1 (6 bases). Germline V gene data show CDR1 as SGDLS and CDR2 as YYNGEE. V lost 0 bases to trimming and J lost 3 bases, with 12 bases between them. There are 15 residues in the CDR3.

This clone has more than one count but fewer than ten. The gene calls are TRBV6-6 and TRBJ1-5; D not certain. Deletions cut 1 base from V and 7 bases from J, with 8 bases between. Germline V gives CDR1 MNHNY, CDR2 SVGAGI (reference sequence). The CDR3 is made up of 13 amino acids. For the CDR3, the DNA is TGTGCCAGCAGTTACTTGGGTAGCCAGCCCCAGCATTTT. This translates into CASSYLGSQPQHF.

The chain joins TRBV25-1 to TRBJ2-2; tentatively, D is TRBD2 (5 bases). The CDR3 is 15 residues long. CDR1 and CDR2 (germline): MGHDK, SYGVNS. V lost 3 bases, J lost 5 bases, and 13 bases lay in between. The CDR3 DNA follows: TGTGCCAGCAGTGATTCGGGGTGGTCAACCGGGGAGCTGTTTTTT. Protein product: CASSDSGWSTGELFF. Full variable domain (outside the CDR3, taken from reference TRBV25-1 and TRBJ2-2): EADIYQTPRYLVIGTGKKITLECSQTMGHDKMYWYQQDPGMELHLIHYSYGVNSTEKGDLSSESTVSRIRTEHFPLTLESARPSHTSQYLCASSDSGWSTGELFFGEGSRLTVL.

This clone was seen only once. J is TRBJ2-7 and V is TRBV30; no clear D. This CDR3 has 11 residues. V lost 4 bases, J lost 3 bases, and 7 bases lay in between. Per germline, CDR1 GTSNPN and CDR2 SVGIG (reference sequence). The CDR3 DNA is TGTGCCTGGACCACAGACTACGAGCAGTACTTC. Protein product: CAWTTDYEQYF.

The chain recombines TRBV4-2 with TRBJ2-5; TRBD2 aligns across 8 bases. Losses at the gene ends were 5 bases for V and 0 bases for J; bases not matched to a gene: 5. CDR1 is LGHNA, CDR2 YNFKEQ, per germline. This CDR3 contains 15 residues. CDR3 sequence (DNA): TGTGCCAGCAGCGACAGACTAGCGAACCAAGAGACCCAGTACTTC. Its translation: CASSDRLANQETQYF.

J is TRBJ2-7 and V is TRBV28, with D unresolved. The CDR3 runs 14 residues. From germline, CDR1 is MDHEN and CDR2 SYDVKM. The V gene lost 3 bases and the J gene lost 2 bases, with 11 bases spanning the gap. CDR3 in DNA: TGTGCCAGCAGTTTCGCGGATCTGACCTACGAGCAGTACTTC. It codes for CASSFADLTYEQYF. Full variable domain (rest looked up from reference TRBV28 and TRBJ2-7): DVKVTQSSRYLVKRTGEKVFLECVQDMDHENMFWYRQDPGLGLRLIYFSYDVKMKEKGDIPEGYSVSREKKERFSLILESASTNQTSMYLCASSFADLTYEQYFGPGTRLTVT.

The chain combines TRBV5-1 with TRBJ2-5; perhaps TRBD2 as D (6 bases). Trimming took off 0 bases at V and 5 bases at J, with 11 bases between the two ends. Germline V gene data show CDR1 as SGHRS and CDR2 as YFSETQ. This CDR3 contains 14 residues. The CDR3 here is CASSLGWGGETQYF. In nucleotides, the CDR3 is TGCGCCAGCAGCTTGGGTTGGGGAGGTGAGACCCAGTACTTC.

A single count supports this clone. The chain links TRBV27 to TRBJ2-3, with 14 bases aligning to TRBD2. The CDR3 spans 17 residues. Germline CDR1 MNHEY, CDR2 SMNVEV (reference sequence). The junction had 6 bases not matched to a gene; V was cut back by 5 bases and J by 2 bases. In DNA, the CDR3 is TGTGCCAGCAGTCCCCCGGGACTAGCGGGGGCCACAGATACGCAGTATTTT. Protein: CASSPPGLAGATDTQYF.

The V call is TRBV11-3, the J call TRBJ2-2; a possible D gene is TRBD1 (6 bases). The length of the CDR3 is 17 residues. From germline, CDR1 is SGHNT and CDR2 YENEEA. V lost 4 bases and J 4 bases, leaving 19 bases between the germline ends. The CDR3 reads CASSSGTGTRATGELFF. The CDR3, as DNA: TGTGCCAGCAGCTCGGGTACCGGGACAAGGGCCACCGGGGAGCTGTTTTTT.

This chain joins TRBV10-3 and TRBJ2-7; tentatively, D is TRBD1 (6 bases). Trimming took 2 bases from V and 6 from J, leaving 8 bases between them. There are 12 residues in the CDR3. Germline CDR1 reads ENHRY; CDR2 reads SYGVKD. The CDR3 spells CAISEGGGEQYF. As DNA, the CDR3 is TGTGCCATCAGTGAGGGGGGCGGCGAGCAGTACTTC.